This record looks at one T cell receptor beta chain sequence and its context. This entry belongs to a study of blood T cell repertoires in COVID-19. Background on the study: Acute-phase and convalescent COVID-19 samples originated in the United States, Italy and Spain. T cells, B-cell-depleted T cells, or PBMCs provided the cDNA or gDNA that served as material.

In the study's own analysis: Amplification of reference gene primers provided the estimated nucleated cell counts. Assay used: immunoSEQ multiplex PCR; TCRdb lists only in-frame clones, some missing. V, J and clone size are taken as reported in that table, and D and trimming were inferred from the DNA itself. The data contain tens of thousands of clones, 75% to 85% of them singletons. CDR3 length: 15 residues. Germline V gene lookup returns CDR1 SGHDN and CDR2 FVKESK. V was clipped by 2 bases and J by 6 bases; unmatched bases: 4. This chain joins TRBV14 and TRBJ2-1; 10 bases fit TRBD2. This sequence originates from a man aged 60 to 69 with acute or convalescent COVID-19. Sequenced material: peripheral blood. Here the CDR3 reads CASSQTSGELNEQFF. CDR3 bases: TGTGCCAGCAGCCAAACTAGCGGGGAGCTCAATGAGCAGTTCTTC.